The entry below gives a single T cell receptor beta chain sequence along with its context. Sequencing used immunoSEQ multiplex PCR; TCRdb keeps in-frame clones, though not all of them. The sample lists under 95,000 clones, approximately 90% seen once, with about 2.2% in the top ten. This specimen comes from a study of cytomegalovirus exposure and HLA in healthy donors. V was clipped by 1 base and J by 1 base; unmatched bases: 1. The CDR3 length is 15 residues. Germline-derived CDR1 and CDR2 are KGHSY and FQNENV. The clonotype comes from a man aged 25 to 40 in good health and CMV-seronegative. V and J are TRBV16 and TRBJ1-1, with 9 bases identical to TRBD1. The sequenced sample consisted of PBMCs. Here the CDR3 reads CASSQWGQGNTEAFF. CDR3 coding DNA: TGTGCCAGCAGCCAATGGGGACAGGGGAACACTGAAGCTTTCTTT.